This paragraph reports one T cell receptor (beta chain). Its specificity is unknown. The sample belongs to a study of Ad26.COV2.S vaccination and SARS-CoV-2 variants. In the study overall: Intramuscular Ad26.COV2.S doses were given once or twice, 56 days apart. Study results and limitations: Reportedly, spike-specific CD8+ and CD4+ T cell responses achieved substantial breadth once vaccination had taken place. Placebo recipients and vaccine recipients were similar in non-spike TCR breadth.

Libraries were prepared by immunoSEQ multiplex PCR; TCRdb keeps only in-frame clonotypes and omits some of them. The table records around 300,000 clones, 88% of them present only once. Treatment reported: over 15 received Ad26.COV2.S at low or high dose, single or two shots; about 5 received placebo; per-sample allocation not given. Material that was analyzed had been drawn on day 63 after the first vaccine or placebo injection. An adult donor aged 18-55 years was enrolled in Boston. The V gene lost 6 bases and the J gene lost 10 bases, with 22 bases spanning the gap. The CDR3 runs 16 residues. Germline V gene sequence: CDR1 SGHVS, CDR2 FNYEAQ.

The chain couples TRBV7-6 to TRBJ1-6; a possible D gene is TRBD1 (6 bases). Here the sequenced sample was peripheral blood, taken in a trial of Ad26.COV2.S vaccine versus placebo. The clonotype was recovered from a person aged 18-65 years who received the Ad26.COV2.S COVID-19 vaccine or a placebo. The CDR3 reads CASRGPGAHTLSPLHF. For the CDR3, the DNA is TGTGCCAGCAGGGGTCCGGGGGCGCATACGCTATCACCCCTCCACTTT.